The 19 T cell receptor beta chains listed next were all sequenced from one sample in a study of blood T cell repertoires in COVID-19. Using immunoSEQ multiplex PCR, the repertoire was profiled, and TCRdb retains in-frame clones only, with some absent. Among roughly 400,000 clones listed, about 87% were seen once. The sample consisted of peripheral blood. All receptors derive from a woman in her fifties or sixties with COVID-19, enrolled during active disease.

CDR3 in amino acids: CASSLGQGGSYEQYF. The CDR3 coding sequence is TGTGCCAGCAGCTTAGGGCAGGGAGGGAGCTACGAGCAGTACTTC. The V gene is TRBV7-2, the J gene TRBJ2-7; 7 bases agree with TRBD2. Germline CDR1 SGHTA, CDR2 FQGNSA. Losses at the gene ends were 1 base for V and 3 bases for J; bases not matched to a gene: 6. The CDR3 spans 15 residues.

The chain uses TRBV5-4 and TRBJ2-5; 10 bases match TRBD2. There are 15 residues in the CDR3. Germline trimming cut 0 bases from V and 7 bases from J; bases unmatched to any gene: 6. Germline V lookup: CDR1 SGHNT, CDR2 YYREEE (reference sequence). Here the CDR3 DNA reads TGTGCCAGCAGCTTGGACCTAGCGGGGGAAAGGACCCAGTACTTC. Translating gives CASSLDLAGERTQYF.

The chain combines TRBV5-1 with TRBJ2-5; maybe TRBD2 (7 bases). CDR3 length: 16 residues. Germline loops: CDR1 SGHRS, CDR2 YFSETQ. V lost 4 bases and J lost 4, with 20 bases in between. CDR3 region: CASSAGGPEGGETQYF. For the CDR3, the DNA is TGCGCCAGCAGCGCCGGGGGGCCCGAAGGGGGAGAGACCCAGTACTTC.

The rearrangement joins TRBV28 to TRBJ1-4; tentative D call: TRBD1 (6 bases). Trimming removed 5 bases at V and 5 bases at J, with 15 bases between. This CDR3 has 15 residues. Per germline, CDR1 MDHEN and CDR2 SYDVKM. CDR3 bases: TGTGCCAGCAGTCCCCAGGGACACACCAATGAAAAACTGTTTTTT. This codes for CASSPQGHTNEKLFF.

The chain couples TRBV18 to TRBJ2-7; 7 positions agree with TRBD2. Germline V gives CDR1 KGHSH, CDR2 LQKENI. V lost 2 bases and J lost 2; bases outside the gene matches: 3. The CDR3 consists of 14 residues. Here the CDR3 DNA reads TGTGCCAGCTCACCAAGCGGGGCCACCTACGAGCAGTACTTC. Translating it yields CASSPSGATYEQYF.

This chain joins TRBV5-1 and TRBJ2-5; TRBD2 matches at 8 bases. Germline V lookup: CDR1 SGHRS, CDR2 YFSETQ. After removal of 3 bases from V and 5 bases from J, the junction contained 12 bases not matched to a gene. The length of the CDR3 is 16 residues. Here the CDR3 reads CASSSLGGGSVETQYF. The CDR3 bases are TGCGCCAGCAGCTCCCTAGGCGGGGGGTCCGTGGAGACCCAGTACTTC.

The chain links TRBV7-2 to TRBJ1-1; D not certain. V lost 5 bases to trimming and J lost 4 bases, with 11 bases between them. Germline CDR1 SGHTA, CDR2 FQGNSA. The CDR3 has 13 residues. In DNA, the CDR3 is TGTGCCAGCAGCCAGATATGGAGCACTGAAGCTTTCTTT. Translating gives CASSQIWSTEAFF.

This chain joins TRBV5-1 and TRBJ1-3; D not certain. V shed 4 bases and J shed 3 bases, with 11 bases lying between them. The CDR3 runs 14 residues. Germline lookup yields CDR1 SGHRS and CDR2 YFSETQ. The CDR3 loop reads CASSTGSIGNTIYF. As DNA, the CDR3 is TGCGCCAGCAGCACCGGGTCCATTGGAAACACCATATATTTT.

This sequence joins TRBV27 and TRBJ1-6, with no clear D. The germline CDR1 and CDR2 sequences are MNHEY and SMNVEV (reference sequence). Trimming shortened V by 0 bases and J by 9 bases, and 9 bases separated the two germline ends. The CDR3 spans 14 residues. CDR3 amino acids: CASSLSVGISPLHF. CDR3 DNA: TGTGCCAGCAGTTTATCGGTCGGGATTTCACCCCTCCACTTT.

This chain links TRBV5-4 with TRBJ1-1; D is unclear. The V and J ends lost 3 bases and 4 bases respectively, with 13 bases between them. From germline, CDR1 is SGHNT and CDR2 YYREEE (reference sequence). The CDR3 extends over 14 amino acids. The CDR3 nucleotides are TGTGCCAGCAGCTCCACGGGAGGAGGCACTGAAGCTTTCTTT. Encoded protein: CASSSTGGGTEAFF.

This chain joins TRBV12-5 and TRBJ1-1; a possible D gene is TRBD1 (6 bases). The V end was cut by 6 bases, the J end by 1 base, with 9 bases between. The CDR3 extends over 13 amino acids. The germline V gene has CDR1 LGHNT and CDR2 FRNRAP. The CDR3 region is CASGRQENTEAFF. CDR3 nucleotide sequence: TGTGCTAGTGGCCGACAGGAGAACACTGAAGCTTTCTTT.

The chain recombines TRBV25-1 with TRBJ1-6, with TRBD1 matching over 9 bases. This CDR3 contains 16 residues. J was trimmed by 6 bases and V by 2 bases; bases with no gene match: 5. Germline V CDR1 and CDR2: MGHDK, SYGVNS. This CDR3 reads CASSELTGGRNSPLHF. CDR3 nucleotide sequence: TGTGCCAGCAGTGAACTTACAGGGGGCCGTAATTCACCCCTCCACTTT. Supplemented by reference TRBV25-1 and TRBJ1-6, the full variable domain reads EADIYQTPRYLVIGTGKKITLECSQTMGHDKMYWYQQDPGMELHLIHYSYGVNSTEKGDLSSESTVSRIRTEHFPLTLESARPSHTSQYLCASSELTGGRNSPLHFGNGTRLTVT.

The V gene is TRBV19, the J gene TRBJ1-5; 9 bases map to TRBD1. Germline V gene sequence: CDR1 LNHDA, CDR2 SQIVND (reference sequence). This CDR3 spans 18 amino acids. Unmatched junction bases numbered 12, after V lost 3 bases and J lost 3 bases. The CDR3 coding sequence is TGTGCCAGTAGTATGGTTGGTGTCAGGACAGGGGACAATCAGCCCCAGCATTTT. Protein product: CASSMVGVRTGDNQPQHF. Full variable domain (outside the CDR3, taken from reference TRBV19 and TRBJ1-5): DGGITQSPKYLFRKEGQNVTLSCEQNLNHDAMYWYRQDPGQGLRLIYYSQIVNDFQKGDIAEGYSVSREKKESFPLTVTSAQKNPTAFYLCASSMVGVRTGDNQPQHFGDGTRLSIL.

CDR3 DNA sequence: TGTGCCAGCAGTCCCCCGTGGCCCCCCGAGCAGTACTTC. Its translation: CASSPPWPPEQYF. This chain joins TRBV28 and TRBJ2-7; no clear D gene. CDR3 length: 13 amino acids. Deletions cut 5 bases from V and 6 bases from J, with 14 bases between. CDR1 and CDR2 (germline): MDHEN, SYDVKM.

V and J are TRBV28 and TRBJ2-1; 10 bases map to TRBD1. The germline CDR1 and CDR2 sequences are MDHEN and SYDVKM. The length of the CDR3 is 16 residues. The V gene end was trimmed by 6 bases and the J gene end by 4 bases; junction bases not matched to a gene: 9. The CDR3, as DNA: TGTGCCAGCAGATCCCTTCCGGGACAGGGGTACAATGAGCAGTTCTTC. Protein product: CASRSLPGQGYNEQFF.

The CDR3 bases are TGCGCCAGCAGCTTTCCAGACAGTACCTACGAGCAGTACTTC. The encoded protein is CASSFPDSTYEQYF. The rearrangement uses TRBV5-1 and TRBJ2-7, with a weak D call TRBD1 (5 bases). V was trimmed by 2 bases and J by 2 bases, leaving 11 bases between them. The CDR3 has 14 amino acids. Germline CDR1 and CDR2: SGHRS and YFSETQ. Full variable domain (missing parts from reference TRBV5-1 and TRBJ2-7): KAGVTQTPRYLIKTRGQQVTLSCSPISGHRSVSWYQQTPGQGLQFLFEYFSETQRNKGNFPGRFSGRQFSNSRSEMNVSTLELGDSALYLCASSFPDSTYEQYFGPGTRLTVT.

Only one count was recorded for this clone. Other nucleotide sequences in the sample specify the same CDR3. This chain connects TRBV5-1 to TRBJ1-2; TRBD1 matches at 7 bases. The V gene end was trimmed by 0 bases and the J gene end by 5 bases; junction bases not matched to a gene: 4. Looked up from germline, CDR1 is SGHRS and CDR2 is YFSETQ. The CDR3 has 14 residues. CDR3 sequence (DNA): TGCGCCAGCAGCTTGGGACAGGGACCGTATGGCTACACCTTC. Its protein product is CASSLGQGPYGYTF.

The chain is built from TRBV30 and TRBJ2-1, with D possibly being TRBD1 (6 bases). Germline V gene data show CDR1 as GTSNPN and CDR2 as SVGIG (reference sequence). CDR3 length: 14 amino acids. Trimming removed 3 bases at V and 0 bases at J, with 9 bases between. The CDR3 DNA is TGTGCCTGGAGCCGGACAGACTCCTACAATGAGCAGTTCTTC. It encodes CAWSRTDSYNEQFF.

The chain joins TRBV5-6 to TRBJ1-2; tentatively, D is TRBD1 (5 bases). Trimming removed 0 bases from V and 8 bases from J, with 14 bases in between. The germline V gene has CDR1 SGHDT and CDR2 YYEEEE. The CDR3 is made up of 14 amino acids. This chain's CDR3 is CASSLAWQGWGYTF. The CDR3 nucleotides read TGTGCCAGCAGCTTGGCCTGGCAGGGCTGGGGCTACACCTTC.